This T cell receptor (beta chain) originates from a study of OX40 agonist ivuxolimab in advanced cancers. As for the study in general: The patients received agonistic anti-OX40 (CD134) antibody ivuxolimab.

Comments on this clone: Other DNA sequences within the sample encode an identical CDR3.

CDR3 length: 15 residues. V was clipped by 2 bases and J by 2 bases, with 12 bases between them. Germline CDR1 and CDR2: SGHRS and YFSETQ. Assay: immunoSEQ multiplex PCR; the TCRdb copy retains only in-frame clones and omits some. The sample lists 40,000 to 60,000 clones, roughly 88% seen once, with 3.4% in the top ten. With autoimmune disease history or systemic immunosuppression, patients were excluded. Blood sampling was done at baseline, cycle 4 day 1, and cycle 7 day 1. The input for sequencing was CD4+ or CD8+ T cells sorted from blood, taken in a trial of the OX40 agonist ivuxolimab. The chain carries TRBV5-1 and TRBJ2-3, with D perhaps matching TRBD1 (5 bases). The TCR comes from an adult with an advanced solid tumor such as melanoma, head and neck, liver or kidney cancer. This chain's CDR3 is CASSFLGAPTDTQYF. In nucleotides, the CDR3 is TGCGCCAGCAGCTTTTTAGGGGCGCCCACAGATACGCAGTATTTT.